A selection of T cell receptor beta chains follows, all from one sample in a study of CD8 T cells in ankylosing spondylitis. MiXCR, run by TCRdb on the 5' RACE reads, gives a single entry per CDR3 protein. Among roughly 150,000 distinct CDR3 sequences listed, approximately 32% were seen once. The sequencing sample was made of synovial fluid, either unsorted or a sorted T cell fraction (not recorded which). The receptor source for this set is a male donor with ankylosing spondylitis. The CDR3 runs from the conserved cysteine through the conserved F or W.

V gene: TRBV20-1; J gene: TRBJ1-1; CDR3 protein: CSANHRVGTEAFF
V gene: TRBV7-8; J gene: TRBJ1-1; CDR3 protein: CASSPNAGGTREAFF
V gene: TRBV29-1; J gene: TRBJ1-2; CDR3 protein: CSVVPQDRTNYGYTF
V gene: TRBV24-1; J gene: TRBJ2-3; CDR3 protein: CATSDLAFAGTDTQYF
V gene: TRBV2; J gene: TRBJ2-1; CDR3 protein: CASTMAGGTFYNEQFF
V gene: TRBV2; J gene: TRBJ2-7; CDR3 protein: CASIHPGLYEQYF
V gene: TRBV30; J gene: TRBJ2-3; CDR3 protein: CAWRTSGHTDTQYF
V gene: TRBV28; J gene: TRBJ2-5; CDR3 protein: CASSSPGQGRETQYF
V gene: TRBV5-1; J gene: TRBJ1-3; CDR3 protein: CASSPRGASSGNTIYF
V gene: TRBV29-1; J gene: TRBJ1-5; CDR3 protein: CSVAGREGQPQHF
V gene: TRBV5-1; J gene: TRBJ2-5; CDR3 protein: CASSFRGSQQETQYF
V gene: TRBV5-1; J gene: TRBJ2-1; CDR3 protein: CASSPGLAEPTFF
V gene: TRBV10-3; J gene: TRBJ1-2; CDR3 protein: CAISDTGYYGYTF
V gene: TRBV25-1; J gene: TRBJ2-1; CDR3 protein: CASSELGSGGAIEQFF
V gene: TRBV12-3/TRBV12-4; J gene: TRBJ1-5; CDR3 protein: CASGHRSGGSNQPQHF
V gene: TRBV5-1; J gene: TRBJ2-3; CDR3 protein: CACSFGHSDTQYF
V gene: TRBV6-2/TRBV6-3; J gene: TRBJ1-2; CDR3 protein: CASSSDSGGGYTF
V gene: TRBV20-1; J gene: TRBJ2-7; CDR3 protein: CSASDPRDPSYEQYF
V gene: TRBV7-9; J gene: TRBJ2-5; CDR3 protein: CASSLVRDLGTQYF
V gene: TRBV12-3/TRBV12-4; J gene: TRBJ1-5; CDR3 protein: CASSTTPGQGYF
V gene: TRBV12-3/TRBV12-4; J gene: TRBJ2-1; CDR3 protein: CASSFLSGGFDNEQFF
V gene: TRBV29-1; J gene: TRBJ1-1; CDR3 protein: CSVEETGGTEAFF
V gene: TRBV27; J gene: TRBJ1-5; CDR3 protein: CASAGQINQPQHF
V gene: TRBV20-1; J gene: TRBJ2-1; CDR3 protein: CSAKGLAGVISYNEQFF
V gene: TRBV7-2; J gene: TRBJ2-7; CDR3 protein: CASSYQREGSEQYF
V gene: TRBV30; J gene: TRBJ2-5; CDR3 protein: CAWSTTTTQYF
V gene: TRBV2; J gene: TRBJ2-2; CDR3 protein: CASRMGLAGGTGELFF
V gene: TRBV30; J gene: TRBJ2-5; CDR3 protein: CAWSKSRQETQYF
V gene: TRBV29-1; J gene: TRBJ2-7; CDR3 protein: CSVEGGASGRVYEQYF
V gene: TRBV28; J gene: TRBJ2-7; CDR3 protein: CASSPWAVAGSTYEQYF
V gene: TRBV5-1; J gene: TRBJ2-2; CDR3 protein: CASSGGTGELFF
V gene: TRBV28; J gene: TRBJ2-7; CDR3 protein: CASSFERATGDTYEQYF
V gene: TRBV2; J gene: TRBJ1-6; CDR3 protein: CASSEVVQGNSPLHF
V gene: TRBV9; J gene: TRBJ2-7; CDR3 protein: CASSVTGSSYEQYF
V gene: TRBV7-8; J gene: TRBJ1-1; CDR3 protein: CASSSYTSMNTEAFF
V gene: TRBV29-1; J gene: TRBJ1-2; CDR3 protein: CSVETAGSLNHGYTF
V gene: TRBV5-1; J gene: TRBJ1-1; CDR3 protein: CASSLGRWGTEAFF
V gene: TRBV7-8; J gene: TRBJ2-7; CDR3 protein: CASSLKGLAGYEQYF
V gene: TRBV20-1; J gene: TRBJ2-7; CDR3 protein: CSARDLGQGAEQYF
V gene: TRBV12-5; J gene: TRBJ2-5; CDR3 protein: CASGSGGVGETQYF
V gene: TRBV3-1; J gene: TRBJ2-2; CDR3 protein: CASSPRTANTGELFF
V gene: TRBV18; J gene: TRBJ2-1; CDR3 protein: CASSSGTQNNEQFF
V gene: TRBV20-1; J gene: TRBJ2-5; CDR3 protein: CSASNFGGSWTQYF
V gene: TRBV5-1; J gene: TRBJ1-1; CDR3 protein: CASSLGGDLNTEAFF
V gene: TRBV7-8; J gene: TRBJ2-1; CDR3 protein: CASSPMPGGTYNEQFF
V gene: TRBV12-3/TRBV12-4; J gene: TRBJ1-1; CDR3 protein: CASTARGALAAFF
V gene: TRBV5-6; J gene: TRBJ1-1; CDR3 protein: CASSLPGTGRNTEAFF
V gene: TRBV27; J gene: TRBJ2-7; CDR3 protein: CASSLLGLSNEQYF
V gene: TRBV2; J gene: TRBJ2-7; CDR3 protein: CASRVYEQYF